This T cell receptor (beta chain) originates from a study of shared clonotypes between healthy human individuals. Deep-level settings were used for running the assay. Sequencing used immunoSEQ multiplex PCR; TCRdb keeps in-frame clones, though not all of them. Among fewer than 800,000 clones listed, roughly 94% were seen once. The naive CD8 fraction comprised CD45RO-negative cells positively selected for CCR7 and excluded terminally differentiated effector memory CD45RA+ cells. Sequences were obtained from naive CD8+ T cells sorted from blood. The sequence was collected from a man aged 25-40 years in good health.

This chain's CDR3 is CASSYDPDYEQYF. CDR3 nucleotide sequence: TGCGCCAGCAGTTACGACCCAGACTACGAGCAGTACTTC. This rearrangement joins TRBV4-1 to TRBJ2-7; D unresolved. Trimming cost V 6 bases and J 3 bases, with 12 bases left between them. Germline V gene lookup returns CDR1 MGHRA and CDR2 YSYEKL. CDR3 length: 13 residues.